This TCR beta chain was identified in a study of shared clonotypes between healthy human individuals. The CDR3 loop spans 16 amino acids. Germline CDR1 and CDR2: SGHTA and FQGTGA. The V gene lost 2 bases and the J gene lost 0 bases, with 13 bases spanning the gap. The data were produced by immunoSEQ multiplex PCR, yet TCRdb's version contains in-frame clones alone and is incomplete. The table includes roughly 2,500,000 clones, over 85% detected once. Concerning this clone itself: Its antigen is not known.

Study-wide results and limits: Generation of non-shared clonotypes was less probable than generation of clonotypes shared by all four donors.

Sequencing used naive CD4+ T cells from PBMCs. The subset is: CD45RA+ positively selected. The source of this sequence is a man younger than 35 in good health. Some clones in this sample may be carry-over from other donors' samples. The genes are TRBV7-3 and TRBJ1-1, with D hard to call. The CDR3 region has the DNA TGTGCCAGCAGCTTATTTGAGGTCTGGCTGAACACTGAAGCTTTCTTT. Residues: CASSLFEVWLNTEAFF.